The 15 T cell receptor beta chains listed next were all sequenced from one sample in a study of cytomegalovirus exposure and HLA in healthy donors. The PCR contained 60 Vbeta and 13 Jbeta primers. Profiled with immunoSEQ multiplex PCR; TCRdb holds only in-frame clones, not every one. The sample has roughly 80,000 clones; under 80% are singletons. Material: PBMCs. These receptors originate from a woman in her forties or fifties in good health and CMV-seropositive.

The V gene is TRBV4-1, the J gene TRBJ1-5, with 8 bases that match TRBD1. The CDR3 runs to 17 residues. Germline V CDR1 and CDR2: MGHRA, YSYEKL. V dropped 1 base and J dropped 3; count of bases not matched to a gene: 8. CDR3 amino acids: CASSQGPGTGHNQPQHF. For the CDR3, the DNA is TGCGCCAGCAGCCAAGGCCCAGGGACAGGACACAATCAGCCCCAGCATTTT.

CDR3 region: CSVGGLREKLFF. The CDR3 DNA is TGCAGCGTTGGGGGACTCCGTGAAAAACTGTTTTTT. This sequence joins TRBV29-1 and TRBJ1-4; tentative D call: TRBD1 (5 bases). CDR1 is SQVTM and CDR2 is ANQGSEA in the germline V gene. Trimming shortened V by 4 bases and J by 7 bases, and 10 bases separated the two germline ends. The CDR3 extends over 12 amino acids.

This rearrangement joins TRBV7-2 to TRBJ1-2, with D hard to call. This CDR3 region has 14 residues. Germline V lookup: CDR1 SGHTA, CDR2 FQGNSA. Between the trimmed V and J ends, which lost 5 bases and 4 bases, there was a span of 14 bases. This chain's CDR3 is CASSPQDGGYGYTF. The CDR3 nucleotides read TGTGCCAGCAGCCCGCAGGACGGAGGCTATGGCTACACCTTC.

In this sample, this clone turned up a few times. V is TRBV29-1 and J is TRBJ2-6; D remains unclear. This CDR3 region has 12 residues. The ends were cut back, 6 bases at V and 4 bases at J, with 7 bases in the middle. Per germline, CDR1 SQVTM and CDR2 ANQGSEA. CDR3 residues: CSVERGANVLTF. The DNA of the CDR3 is TGCAGCGTGGAACGGGGGGCCAACGTCCTGACTTTC.

The rearrangement uses TRBV21-1 and TRBJ2-5; the table calls TRBD1, which could not be checked here. The DNA end lines up better with TRBJ2-7; the J call may be wrong. TRBV21-1 is deemed a pseudogene. CDR3 length equals 15 residues. CDR3: CASSNPGQSSYEQYF. In nucleotides, the CDR3 is TGTGCCAGCAGCAATCCGGGACAGAGCTCCTACGAGCAGTACTTC.

The V and J genes are TRBV6-1 and TRBJ2-5; D is perhaps TRBD2 (5 bases). The germline CDR1 and CDR2 sequences are MNHNS and SASEGT. The CDR3 spans 13 residues. The germline V and J ends were trimmed by 10 bases and 5 bases, with 17 bases remaining between them. The CDR3 protein is CANELVTGETQYF. The DNA for the CDR3 is TGTGCCAACGAGCTAGTGACGGGGGAGACCCAGTACTTC.

The chain joins TRBV11-3 to TRBJ2-3; tentative D call: TRBD2 (5 bases). The V end was cut by 6 bases, the J end by 4 bases, with 14 bases between. Germline CDR1 SGHNT, CDR2 YENEEA. This CDR3 has 14 residues. The CDR3 sequence is CASSSSLGSDTQYF. The CDR3 nucleotides are TGTGCCAGCAGTTCTAGCCTTGGGTCAGATACGCAGTATTTT.

There are a few counts of this clone. The DNA of the CDR3 is TGCGCCAGCAGCCGCCCTAGCGGGGGGGCGCATGAGCAGTTCTTC. Its translation: CASSRPSGGAHEQFF. The J gene is TRBJ2-1, the V gene TRBV5-1, with TRBD2 matching 12 bases. Germline trimming cut 4 bases from V and 8 bases from J; bases unmatched to any gene: 7. CDR1 and CDR2 (germline): SGHRS, YFSETQ. The CDR3 has 15 amino acids.

The V call is TRBV5-1, the J call TRBJ1-1; TRBD1 matches at 8 bases. The CDR3 covers 14 residues. Trimming removed 3 bases from V and 7 bases from J; junction bases left unmatched: 8. Germline V gene lookup returns CDR1 SGHRS and CDR2 YFSETQ. CDR3 residues: CASSSSGQGVEAFF. CDR3 bases: TGCGCCAGCAGCTCCTCTGGACAGGGAGTTGAAGCTTTCTTT.

The rearrangement uses TRBV10-1 and TRBJ2-3; 8 bases align to TRBD2. The trim removed 2 bases at V and 6 bases at J, leaving 7 bases unmatched. Germline CDR1 reads WNHNN; CDR2 reads SYGVQD (reference sequence). The CDR3 runs to 15 residues. Here the CDR3 reads CASSEIRGGPDTQYF. The CDR3 DNA is TGCGCCAGCAGTGAGATACGGGGGGGCCCCGATACGCAGTATTTT.

The rearrangement links TRBV19 to TRBJ1-1, with 10 bases identical to TRBD1. From germline, CDR1 is LNHDA and CDR2 SQIVND (reference sequence). Unmatched junction bases numbered 9, after V lost 5 bases and J lost 3 bases. The CDR3 runs to 16 residues. The DNA of the CDR3 is TGTGCCAGTAGTGGACAGGGGGAACTTTTACACACTGAAGCTTTCTTT. Amino acid sequence: CASSGQGELLHTEAFF.

The rearrangement joins TRBV7-2 to TRBJ1-5; D call uncertain. V was shortened by 6 bases and J by 4 bases, with 7 bases between the two germline ends. Germline-derived CDR1 and CDR2 are SGHTA and FQGNSA. The CDR3 is made up of 12 amino acids. The CDR3 loop reads CASSRENQPQHF. CDR3 in DNA: TGTGCCAGCAGTCGGGAGAATCAGCCCCAGCATTTT.

The chain joins TRBV7-8 to TRBJ2-5; D is uncertain. CDR3 length: 13 residues. V lost 5 bases to trimming and J lost 5 bases, with 12 bases between them. The germline V gene has CDR1 SGHVS and CDR2 FQNEAQ. Here the CDR3 reads CASSPTFRETQYF. DNA of the CDR3: TGTGCCAGCAGCCCTACTTTTCGGGAGACCCAGTACTTC.

The V and J genes are TRBV9 and TRBJ1-1; D perhaps matches TRBD1 (6 bases). The CDR3 contains 15 residues. The germline V and J ends were trimmed by 5 bases and 5 bases, with 19 bases remaining between them. CDR1 is SGDLS and CDR2 is YYNGEE in the germline V gene. For the CDR3, the DNA is TGTGCCAGCAGTGACCGGGAGGGGGAGCAAACTGAAGCTTTCTTT. It codes for CASSDREGEQTEAFF.

This chain links TRBV14 with TRBJ1-2; 7 nucleotides align to TRBD1. The V segment lost 2 bases and the J segment 4 bases; nucleotides outside the gene matches: 16. The CDR3 is made up of 18 amino acids. Looked up from germline, CDR1 is SGHDN and CDR2 is FVKESK. The CDR3 loop is CASSQTTGDKLGSYGYTF. In DNA form, the CDR3 reads TGTGCCAGCAGCCAAACTACAGGGGATAAGCTTGGATCCTATGGCTACACCTTC.